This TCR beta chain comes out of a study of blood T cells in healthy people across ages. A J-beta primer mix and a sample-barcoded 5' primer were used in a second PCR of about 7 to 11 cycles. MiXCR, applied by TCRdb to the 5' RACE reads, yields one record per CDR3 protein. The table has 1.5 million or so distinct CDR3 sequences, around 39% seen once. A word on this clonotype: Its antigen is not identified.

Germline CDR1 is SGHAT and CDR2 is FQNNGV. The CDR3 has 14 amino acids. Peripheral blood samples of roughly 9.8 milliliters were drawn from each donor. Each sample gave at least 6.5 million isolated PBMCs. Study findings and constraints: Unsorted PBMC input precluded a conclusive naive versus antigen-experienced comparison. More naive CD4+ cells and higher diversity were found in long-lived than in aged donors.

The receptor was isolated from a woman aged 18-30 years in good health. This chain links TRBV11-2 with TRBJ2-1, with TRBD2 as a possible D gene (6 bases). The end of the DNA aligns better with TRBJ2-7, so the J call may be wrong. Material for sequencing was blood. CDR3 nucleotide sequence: TGTGCCAGCAGCTTAGGGGGGAGGATAGATGAGCAGTACTTC. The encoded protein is CASSLGGRIDEQYF.